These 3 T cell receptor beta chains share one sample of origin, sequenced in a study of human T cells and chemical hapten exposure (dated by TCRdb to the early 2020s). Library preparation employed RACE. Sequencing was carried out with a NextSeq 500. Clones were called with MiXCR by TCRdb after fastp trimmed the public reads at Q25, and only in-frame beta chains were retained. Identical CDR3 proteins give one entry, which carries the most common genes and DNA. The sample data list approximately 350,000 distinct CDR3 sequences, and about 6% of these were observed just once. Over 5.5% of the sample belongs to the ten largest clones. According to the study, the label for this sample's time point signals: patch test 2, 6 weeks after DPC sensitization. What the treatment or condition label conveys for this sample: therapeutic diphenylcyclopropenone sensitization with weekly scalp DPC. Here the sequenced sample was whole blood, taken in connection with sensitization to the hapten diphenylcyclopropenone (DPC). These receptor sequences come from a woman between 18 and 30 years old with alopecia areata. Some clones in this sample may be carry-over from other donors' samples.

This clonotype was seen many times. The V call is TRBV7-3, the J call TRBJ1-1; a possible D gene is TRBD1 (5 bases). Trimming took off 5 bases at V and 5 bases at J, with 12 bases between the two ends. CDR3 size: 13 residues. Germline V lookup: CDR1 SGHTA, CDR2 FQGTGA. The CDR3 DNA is TGTGCCAGCAGCGAGATAAAGGGGACTGAAGCTTTCTTT. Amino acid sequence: CASSEIKGTEAFF.

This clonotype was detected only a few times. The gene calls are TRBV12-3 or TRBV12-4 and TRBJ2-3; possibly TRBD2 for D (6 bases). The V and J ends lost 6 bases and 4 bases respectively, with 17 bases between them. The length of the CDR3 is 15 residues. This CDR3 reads CASSLLARDADTQYF. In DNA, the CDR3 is TGTGCCAGCAGCCTACTAGCTAGGGATGCAGATACGCAGTATTTT.

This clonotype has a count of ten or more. The CDR3 DNA is TGCAGTGCTAGAGATCGAAGGAGGGGGAGCACAGATACGCAGTATTTT. It yields the protein CSARDRRRGSTDTQYF. The rearrangement joins TRBV20-1 to TRBJ2-3, with D possibly being TRBD1 or TRBD2 (6 bases each). Germline V gives CDR1 DFQATT, CDR2 SNEGSKA (reference sequence). The CDR3 contains 16 residues. The V and J ends lost 0 bases and 0 bases respectively, with 13 bases between them.